Below are 25 T cell receptor beta chains sequenced from a single sample in a study of T cells in Graves' hyperthyroidism and ophthalmopathy. Amplification of TCR beta CDR3 regions was performed using RNA transcripts as template. First-round RT-PCR of the TCR CDR3 relied on the HTBI primer set. From the multiplex PCR reads, TCRdb called clonotypes with MiXCR, one entry per CDR3 protein. The sample shows 490,000 or so distinct CDR3 sequences, about 20% of them seen only once. The sample consisted of blood. The receptors were sampled from a woman aged 70-85 years with Graves' ophthalmopathy.

The chain is built from TRBV5-1 and TRBJ2-3; 8 bases agree with TRBD2. CDR1 is SGHRS and CDR2 is YFSETQ in the germline V gene. J was trimmed by 1 base and V by 3 bases; bases with no gene match: 10. CDR3 length equals 17 residues. The DNA for the CDR3 is TGCGCCAGCAGCTCCGAATTCTCGACTAGCGGCACAGATACGCAGTATTTT. Translating it yields CASSSEFSTSGTDTQYF.

The V call is TRBV12-5, the J call TRBJ2-1; D is perhaps TRBD1 (6 bases). V lost 5 bases, J lost 15 bases, and 20 bases lay in between. CDR3 length equals 13 residues. Germline lookup yields CDR1 LGHNT and CDR2 FRNRAP. CDR3 in amino acids: CASGRQGHPRPFF. CDR3 in DNA: TGTGCTAGTGGTAGGCAGGGGCACCCCCGGCCGTTCTTC. The whole variable domain, remainder taken from reference TRBV12-5 and TRBJ2-1, is DARVTQTPRHKVTEMGQEVTMRCQPILGHNTVFWYRQTMMQGLELLAYFRNRAPLDDSGMPKDRFSAEMPDATLATLKIQPSEPRDSAVYFCASGRQGHPRPFFGPGTRLTVL.

Ten or more counts support this clonotype. V and J are TRBV20-1 and TRBJ2-7; a possible D gene is TRBD2 (5 bases). Germline lookup yields CDR1 DFQATT and CDR2 SNEGSKA (reference sequence). The CDR3 spans 11 residues. Trimming pared 6 bases from V and 5 bases from J, leaving 11 bases between. Written as DNA, the CDR3 is TGCAGTGCAGCTACTAGGGACGAGCAGTACTTC. The encoded protein is CSAATRDEQYF.

This clonotype came up a few times. The V and J genes are TRBV20-1 and TRBJ2-3, with D hard to call. The ends were cut back, 0 bases at V and 2 bases at J, with 12 bases in the middle. This CDR3 has 15 amino acids. The germline V gene encodes CDR1 DFQATT and CDR2 SNEGSKA (reference sequence). This CDR3 reads CSARDHSPNTDTQYF. CDR3 bases: TGCAGTGCTAGAGATCACAGCCCTAACACAGATACGCAGTATTTT.

A note on this clonotype: One end of the junction varies from germline; a read error may be responsible. This chain connects TRBV12-3 or TRBV12-4 to TRBJ1-5, with D hard to call. This CDR3 is built from 12 residues. The DNA for the CDR3 is TGTGCCAGCGGTTTTGTCTCTCAGCCCCAGCATTTT. This gives the protein CASGFVSQPQHF.

This rearrangement joins TRBV29-1 to TRBJ1-1, with D hard to call. Germline V gene lookup returns CDR1 SQVTM and CDR2 ANQGSEA. Trimming left V 6 bases short and J 0 bases short, with 11 bases between. The CDR3 runs 13 residues. CDR3 DNA: TGCAGCGTCTCTACACAGATGAACACTGAAGCTTTCTTT. Translation gives CSVSTQMNTEAFF.

This clonotype was seen only a few times. The rearrangement joins TRBV27 to TRBJ1-5, with 7 nucleotides matching TRBD1. This CDR3 region has 17 residues. J lost 9 bases, V lost 4 bases, and 18 bases had no gene match. Germline CDR1 MNHEY, CDR2 SMNVEV (reference sequence). DNA of the CDR3: TGTGCCAGCAGTTCCTATATCCGGGACAGAGCCCAACGGCCCCAGCATTTT. Translated: CASSSYIRDRAQRPQHF.

This clonotype was observed many times. V and J are TRBV30 and TRBJ2-2; 13 bases fit TRBD2. The CDR3 consists of 15 residues. Losses at the gene ends were 3 bases for V and 3 bases for J; bases not matched to a gene: 1. The germline CDR1 and CDR2 sequences are GTSNPN and SVGIG (reference sequence). The CDR3 DNA is TGTGCCTGGAGACTAGCGGGAGGGGACACCGGGGAGCTGTTTTTT. Amino acids: CAWRLAGGDTGELFF.

This clonotype was seen many times. This rearrangement joins TRBV6-5 to TRBJ1-1; unclear D gene. The V and J ends lost 0 bases and 5 bases respectively, with 19 bases between them. Germline-derived CDR1 and CDR2 are MNHEY and SVGAGI. This CDR3 comprises 17 residues. Written as DNA, the CDR3 is TGTGCCAGCAGTTACTCAGGAGAGGACCACCGAGGGACTGAAGCTTTCTTT. Translating gives CASSYSGEDHRGTEAFF.

This chain joins TRBV6-5 and TRBJ2-2; 8 bases fit TRBD2. Germline-derived CDR1 and CDR2 are MNHEY and SVGAGI. The CDR3 sequence is 16 residues long. V lost 0 bases to trimming and J lost 6 bases; unmatched junction nucleotides: 6. The CDR3 nucleotides are TGTGCCAGCAGTTACTCCGGAGCGGGAGTCGCCGGGGAGCTGTTTTTT. Its protein is CASSYSGAGVAGELFF.

J is TRBJ1-4 and V is TRBV5-8; D uncertain. There are 15 residues in the CDR3. V lost 3 bases to trimming and J lost 6 bases, with 15 bases between them. Germline lookup yields CDR1 SGHTS and CDR2 YDEGEE. CDR3 protein: CASSSRTPVYEKLFF. In DNA, the CDR3 is TGTGCCAGCAGCTCCCGGACGCCTGTTTATGAAAAACTGTTTTTT.

This rearrangement joins TRBV6-2 or TRBV6-3 to TRBJ1-6; maybe TRBD1 (5 bases). Trimming pared 2 bases from V and 9 bases from J, leaving 11 bases between. Germline V CDR1 and CDR2: MNHEY, SVGEGT. CDR3 length: 14 residues. Here the CDR3 DNA reads TGTGCCAGCAGTTACGGGCAGGGCGGTTCACCCCTCCACTTT. This codes for CASSYGQGGSPLHF.

This clonotype was recorded a few times. The chain links TRBV18 to TRBJ1-4, with 11 bases matching TRBD1. CDR1 and CDR2 from the germline V gene are KGHSH and LQKENI. Losses at the gene ends were 3 bases for V and 9 bases for J; bases not matched to a gene: 3. This CDR3 spans 14 amino acids. The CDR3 is CASSPGQGVQKLFF. The DNA of the CDR3 is TGTGCCAGCTCACCGGGACAGGGGGTCCAAAAACTGTTTTTT. Supplemented by reference TRBV18 and TRBJ1-4, the full variable domain reads NAGVMQNPRHLVRRRGQEARLRCSPMKGHSHVYWYRQLPEEGLKFMVYLQKENIIDESGMPKERFSAEFPKEGPSILRIQQVVRGDSAAYFCASSPGQGVQKLFFGSGTQLSVL.

Of note for this clonotype: An end of the junction differs from the germline gene, which may be a read error. The chain employs TRBV27 and TRBJ2-7; D is possibly TRBD1 (6 bases). Germline V gene data show CDR1 as MNHEY and CDR2 as SMNVEV (reference sequence). The CDR3 consists of 16 residues. The CDR3 DNA reads TGTGTCAGCAGCACCCAAAAAATCGGACAGACCCACGAGCAGTACTTC. It encodes CVSSTQKIGQTHEQYF.

The J gene is TRBJ1-1, the V gene TRBV4-3, with TRBD1 as a possible D gene (6 bases). V was pared by 4 bases and J by 3 bases, with 18 bases between. This CDR3 spans 16 amino acids. Per germline, CDR1 LGHNA and CDR2 YSLEER. The CDR3 DNA follows: TGCGCCAGCAGCCCAGACCCTCCAGGGGTGGACACTGAAGCTTTCTTT. Residues: CASSPDPPGVDTEAFF.

In its sample, this clonotype was seen a few times. The rearrangement links TRBV5-4 to TRBJ2-2, with TRBD1 identical over 7 bases. Trimming took 4 bases from V and 5 from J; bases not matched to a gene: 5. The CDR3 extends over 14 amino acids. Looked up from germline, CDR1 is SGHNT and CDR2 is YYREEE (reference sequence). As DNA, the CDR3 is TGTGCCAGCAGCCGAAACAGGGGAACCGGGGAGCTGTTTTTT. As protein: CASSRNRGTGELFF.

At least ten counts were recorded for this clonotype. This rearrangement joins TRBV28 to TRBJ2-1; the D gene is possibly TRBD2 (7 bases). There are 17 residues in the CDR3. CDR1 and CDR2 from the germline V gene are MDHEN and SYDVKM. Deletions cut 5 bases from V and 6 bases from J, with 23 bases between. This chain's CDR3 is CASSGGAGGASGNEQFF. The CDR3 nucleotides are TGTGCCAGCAGTGGGGGGGCCGGAGGGGCCTCGGGCAATGAGCAGTTCTTC.

V and J are TRBV6-1 and TRBJ2-1; 10 nucleotides line up with TRBD2. The CDR3 spans 16 residues. Germline-derived CDR1 and CDR2 are MNHNS and SASEGT. V gave up 6 bases and J gave up 7 bases; unmatched junction bases: 12. In DNA, the CDR3 is TGTGCCAGCAGAACATCAGCGGGACTAGCGACTAATGAGCAGTTCTTC. This encodes CASRTSAGLATNEQFF.

This clonotype was observed a handful of times. The V call is TRBV6-1, the J call TRBJ2-1, with TRBD2 matching 7 bases. The CDR3 totals 15 residues. J lost 7 bases, V lost 6 bases, and 12 bases had no gene match. Germline V gives CDR1 MNHNS, CDR2 SASEGT. For the CDR3, the DNA is TGTGCCAGCAGGCCAGCGGCCGCGGGGGTAAATGAGCAGTTCTTC. Protein: CASRPAAAGVNEQFF.

This clonotype was picked up many times. A junction boundary mismatches the germline segment, possibly from a read error. The rearrangement links TRBV2 to TRBJ1-1; the D gene is possibly TRBD1 (5 bases). Per the germline V gene, CDR1 is SNHLY and CDR2 is FYNNEI. The CDR3 extends over 14 amino acids. CDR3 protein: CASREDSSGTEAFF. In DNA, the CDR3 is TGTGCCAGCAGGGAAGACAGTTCTGGCACTGAAGCTTTCTTT.

The chain joins TRBV20-1 to TRBJ1-2; D ambiguous. This CDR3 is built from 13 residues. Trimming shortened V by 6 bases and J by 7 bases, and 18 bases separated the two germline ends. The V gene's germline CDR1 is DFQATT and CDR2 SNEGSKA (reference sequence). In DNA form, the CDR3 reads TGCAGTGCCGATTTGGGGTTCGGTTTTGGCTACACCTTC. Its translation: CSADLGFGFGYTF.

This chain connects TRBV5-1 to TRBJ1-1, with 7 bases identical to TRBD1. This CDR3 has 14 residues. V shed 7 bases, J shed 0 bases, and the junction held 6 bases outside the gene matches. Germline V gene data show CDR1 as SGHRS and CDR2 as YFSETQ. CDR3 protein: CASSGQSMNTEAFF. DNA of the CDR3: TGCGCCAGCTCGGGACAGTCCATGAACACTGAAGCTTTCTTT.

In this sample, this clonotype turned up many times. The CDR3 spells CASSFDSNQPQHF. In DNA, the CDR3 is TGCGCCAGCAGCTTCGATAGCAATCAGCCCCAGCATTTT. The chain has TRBV5-1 and TRBJ1-5; D not certain. With 2 bases removed from V and 0 bases from J, the gap between germline ends came to 3 bases. Germline CDR1 reads SGHRS; CDR2 reads YFSETQ. The CDR3 has 13 amino acids.

This clonotype was found once. J is TRBJ2-5 and V is TRBV5-1; D not certain. The CDR3 is made up of 14 amino acids. Trimming left V 0 bases short and J 3 bases short, with 9 bases between. Germline CDR1 is SGHRS and CDR2 is YFSETQ. CDR3 amino acids: CASSLEYSKETQYF. CDR3 sequence (DNA): TGCGCCAGCAGCTTGGAGTACAGTAAAGAGACCCAGTACTTC. Based on the CDR3 plus reference TRBV5-1 and TRBJ2-5, the full variable domain is KAGVTQTPRYLIKTRGQQVTLSCSPISGHRSVSWYQQTPGQGLQFLFEYFSETQRNKGNFPGRFSGRQFSNSRSEMNVSTLELGDSALYLCASSLEYSKETQYFGPGTRLLVL.

The genes are TRBV24-1 and TRBJ1-1; D is ambiguous. The CDR3 is made up of 14 amino acids. Germline V lookup: CDR1 KGHDR, CDR2 SFDVKD. Trimming pared 3 bases from V and 4 bases from J, leaving 11 bases between. The CDR3 DNA reads as TGTGCCACCAGTGATACGAGGATGGGCACTGAAGCTTTCTTT. Translation: CATSDTRMGTEAFF.